This T cell receptor beta chain was sequenced for a study of blood T cell repertoires in COVID-19. Whole-study context: COVID-19 samples collected from the United States, Italy and Spain covered acute and convalescent phases.

This CDR3 comprises 19 residues. The germline gives CDR1 SEHNR, CDR2 FQNEAQ (reference sequence). V trimming: 5 bases; J trimming: 0 bases; junction bases outside the gene matches: 11. Some clones are missing from TCRdb's copy, which holds only in-frame ones; the method was immunoSEQ multiplex PCR. The sample lists about 380,000 clones; about 89% were seen once. This TCR came from a man between 25 and 39 years old who had recovered from COVID-19. The sequenced material came from PBMCs or T cells enriched from blood (not recorded which). This sequence joins TRBV7-9 and TRBJ1-4, with 11 bases fitting TRBD1. In DNA, the CDR3 is TGTGCCAGCAGCCGTCTTGGGGGACAGGGGGTTGCAACTAATGAAAAACTGTTTTTT. This encodes CASSRLGGQGVATNEKLFF.